The 18 T cell receptor beta chains listed next were all sequenced from one sample in a study of blood T cells in healthy people across ages. It was with a sample-barcoded 5' primer and a J-beta primer mix that a second PCR of about 6 to 11 cycles was run. In TCRdb, the 5' RACE reads were re-called with MiXCR into one record per CDR3 protein. The sample lists more than 700,000 distinct CDR3 sequences; around 50% were seen once. Input material: blood. These receptors all stem from a man of 80 years or more in good health.

This clonotype was seen more than once but under ten times. CDR3 coding DNA: TGTGCCAGCAGTGATTCCTCTGGTATCTCTGTTGATGGCTACACCTTC. Encoded protein: CASSDSSGISVDGYTF. This chain connects TRBV25-1 to TRBJ1-2; D is unclear. The CDR3 runs to 16 residues. V lost 3 bases and J 6 bases, leaving 20 bases between the germline ends. Germline V gene data show CDR1 as MGHDK and CDR2 as SYGVNS.

The genes are TRBV10-3 and TRBJ2-5; 11 bases agree with TRBD1. The ends lost 9 bases at V and 1 base at J; junction bases unmatched: 4. The CDR3 is made up of 14 amino acids. CDR1 is ENHRY and CDR2 is SYGVKD in the germline V gene. CDR3 protein: CAIAGTGGQETQYF. The DNA of the CDR3 is TGTGCCATTGCCGGGACAGGGGGCCAAGAGACCCAGTACTTC.

A single count supports this clonotype. Relative to the germline gene, one junction end is altered; a read error may explain this. The rearrangement uses TRBV20-1 and TRBJ2-3; TRBD2 agrees at 7 bases. The CDR3 runs 15 residues. Germline values: CDR1 DFQATT, CDR2 SNEGSKA (reference sequence). The CDR3 reads CSARAASGFTNTQYF. The CDR3 DNA follows: TGCAGTGCTAGAGCCGCTAGCGGATTCACAAATACGCAGTATTTT.

Of note for this clonotype: The junction does not match germline at one end; this may be a read error. DNA of the CDR3: TGTGCCAACAGCCGTAGCGGGAGATTGGGCACAGATACGCAGTATTTT. It translates to CANSRSGRLGTDTQYF. The chain recombines TRBV7-3 with TRBJ2-3; 9 positions agree with TRBD2. Germline lookup yields CDR1 SGHTA and CDR2 FQGTGA. This CDR3 comprises 16 residues.

This clonotype has only a few counts. The genes are TRBV10-3 and TRBJ1-2; D is possibly TRBD1 (6 bases). The V gene lost 10 bases and the J gene lost 1 base, with 16 bases spanning the gap. Germline CDR1 ENHRY, CDR2 SYGVKD. The length of the CDR3 is 14 residues. The CDR3 sequence is CASIGTKDNYGYTF. In DNA, the CDR3 is TGTGCCAGTATCGGGACAAAAGATAACTATGGCTACACCTTC.

The rearrangement uses TRBV7-2 and TRBJ1-3, with D maybe TRBD1 (5 bases). The CDR3 consists of 15 residues. The V end was cut by 5 bases, the J end by 2 bases, with 13 bases between. CDR1 SGHTA and CDR2 FQGNSA come from the germline V gene. In nucleotides, the CDR3 is TGTGCCAGCAGCCTACAGCCAGGGACTGGAAACACCATATATTTT. Translated: CASSLQPGTGNTIYF.

This clonotype has ten or more counts. This chain uses TRBV5-1 with TRBJ2-6; perhaps TRBD1 as D (6 bases). Trimming left V 4 bases short and J 2 bases short, with 13 bases between. This CDR3 spans 16 amino acids. Germline CDR1 is SGHRS and CDR2 is YFSETQ. The CDR3 reads CASSVGTSPGANVLTF. The CDR3 bases are TGCGCCAGCAGCGTCGGGACAAGTCCTGGGGCCAACGTCCTGACTTTC.

The table lists this clonotype with a few counts. A much larger clone lies a single base off, so this may be a read error. The chain uses TRBV20-1 and TRBJ2-1, with TRBD2 identical over 7 bases. The V and J ends lost 0 bases and 8 bases, in that order; junction bases with no gene match: 10. Germline V CDR1 and CDR2: DFQATT, SNEGSKA (reference sequence). This CDR3 is built from 15 residues. The CDR3 DNA sequence: TGCAGTGCTAGAGAGCTGGCTAGCGGTAGAGATGAGCAGTTCTTC. Its translation: CSARELASGRDEQFF.

The chain is built from TRBV4-1 and TRBJ1-6, with no clear D. Deletions cut 4 bases from V and 0 bases from J, with 13 bases between. The CDR3 spans 17 residues. Germline CDR1 MGHRA, CDR2 YSYEKL. The CDR3 protein is CASSLYMDYSYNSPLHF. CDR3 DNA: TGCGCCAGCAGCCTTTACATGGATTACTCCTATAATTCACCCCTCCACTTT.

Many counts were recorded for this clonotype. The chain employs TRBV5-5 and TRBJ1-1; 8 bases line up with TRBD1. V trimming: 5 bases; J trimming: 3 bases; junction bases outside the gene matches: 12. Germline assignment: CDR1 SGHKS and CDR2 YYEKEE (reference sequence). The CDR3 is made up of 16 amino acids. In nucleotides, the CDR3 is TGTGCCAGCAGACCTAGACAGGGGAAGTCGGACACTGAAGCTTTCTTT. This translates into CASRPRQGKSDTEAFF.

The table lists this clonotype with a few counts. The genes are TRBV10-3 and TRBJ1-1; 9 bases are shared with TRBD1. V was clipped by 2 bases and J by 4 bases; unmatched bases: 11. From germline, CDR1 is ENHRY and CDR2 SYGVKD. The CDR3 totals 17 residues. The CDR3 coding sequence is TGTGCCATCAGTGAGAGCACAGGGGGCGGGGTGGGCACTGAAGCTTTCTTT. It yields the protein CAISESTGGGVGTEAFF.

V gene TRBV4-2 combines with J gene TRBJ2-3; TRBD2 aligns across 8 bases. Germline trimming cut 1 base from V and 1 base from J; bases unmatched to any gene: 4. The CDR3 is 16 residues long. Germline lookup yields CDR1 LGHNA and CDR2 YNFKEQ. The DNA of the CDR3 is TGTGCCAGCAGCCAAGGGGAAGCGGGGGGCACAGATACGCAGTATTTT. Translation: CASSQGEAGGTDTQYF.

The rearrangement links TRBV27 to TRBJ1-2; 9 bases fit TRBD1. This CDR3 has 16 amino acids. CDR1 is MNHEY, CDR2 SMNVEV, per germline (reference sequence). V lost 4 bases and J lost 6; bases outside the gene matches: 12. The CDR3 spells CASSSTGGFFYDGYTF. CDR3 nucleotides: TGTGCCAGCAGTTCGACAGGGGGGTTTTTTTATGATGGCTACACCTTC.

The chain links TRBV20-1 to TRBJ2-3, with 7 bases that match TRBD1. V gave up 2 bases and J gave up 3 bases; unmatched junction bases: 8. Germline V gene sequence: CDR1 DFQATT, CDR2 SNEGSKA (reference sequence). The CDR3 runs 15 residues. The CDR3 DNA is TGCAGTGCTAGACAAGGGGGCCCGAGGACAGATACGCAGTATTTT. Its translation: CSARQGGPRTDTQYF.

J is TRBJ2-3 and V is TRBV7-3; a possible D gene is TRBD2 (7 bases). Trimming pared 1 base from V and 4 bases from J, leaving 12 bases between. Germline V gene lookup returns CDR1 SGHTA and CDR2 FQGTGA. The CDR3 sequence is 15 residues long. The CDR3 DNA follows: TGTGCCAGCAGCTTAATGGGGGCGGGAGCAGATACGCAGTATTTT. This codes for CASSLMGAGADTQYF.

V is TRBV6-4 and J is TRBJ2-5; 10 nucleotides agree with TRBD2. Per germline, CDR1 MRHNA and CDR2 SNTAGT. Trimming at V came to 1 base and at J to 11 bases, leaving 13 bases not matched to a gene. The CDR3 spans 16 residues. The CDR3 nucleotides are TGTGCCAGCAGTGACTTCTTCCAGCGGGAGGGCAATGAGCAGTACTTC. This sequence encodes CASSDFFQREGNEQYF.

Remarks on this clonotype: A much larger clone is a single base away; this may be a read error. The chain combines TRBV20-1 with TRBJ2-7, with TRBD2 matching 12 bases. Trimming removed 3 bases from V and 7 bases from J; junction bases left unmatched: 10. The CDR3 runs 15 residues. Germline V gene sequence: CDR1 DFQATT, CDR2 SNEGSKA (reference sequence). The CDR3 DNA is TGCAGTGCTAGCCCGACTAGCGGGAGTTTGTGGGAGCAGTACTTC. This gives the protein CSASPTSGSLWEQYF.

This chain connects TRBV5-1 to TRBJ2-1; 10 bases map to TRBD1. The CDR3 runs to 15 residues. Trimming cost V 6 bases and J 6 bases; bases outside gene matches: 9. Germline-derived CDR1 and CDR2 are SGHRS and YFSETQ. CDR3 nucleotide sequence: TGCGCCAGCATATCAGGGACAGGGGACCCCAATGAGCAGTTCTTC. Its translation is CASISGTGDPNEQFF.